This T cell receptor (beta chain) was identified during a study of neoadjuvant anti-PD-1 for oral cavity cancer (dated by TCRdb to about 2021). About the full investigation: Patients mostly received three to four biweekly doses of nivolumab at 3 mg/kg before curative-intent surgical resection. Patients without progression received a fourth nivolumab dose around day 43 and underwent definitive surgical resection on days 50-56. Responders were defined as patients with complete response, partial response or stable disease by RECIST 1.1; non-responders were defined as patients with progression. The parent correlative cohort included over nine patients, with an approximately 33% response rate. Findings and caveats that apply to the study as a whole: TCR analyses included only a few patients per response group, and the authors called for larger cohorts for validation. After neoadjuvant nivolumab, non-responders showed significantly higher T cell clonality (Gini index) in PBMCs than responders did. Higher pretreatment blood Treg/Th17 ratios correlated with higher pretreatment blood TCRbeta clonality and lower post-treatment tumor TCRbeta clonality.

On this clone itself: Its antigen target is currently unknown. One base away there is no much larger clone; base qualities are not given.

Taken with the paper, the label for time point translates to: after neoadjuvant nivolumab, at surgical resection. None of the patients had received prior systemic or radiation treatment, and all were newly diagnosed with stage II-IVA oral cavity squamous cell carcinoma. The cohort consisted of patients with HPV-negative, locally advanced oral cavity squamous cell carcinoma. Peripheral blood mononuclear cells were analyzed directly and were not maintained or expanded in culture. Samples came from a longitudinal correlative study of a single-arm phase II trial of neoadjuvant nivolumab in oral cavity squamous cell carcinoma. Subject-matched pre- and post-treatment PBMCs and tumors from three responders and three non-responders underwent genomic DNA-based TCRbeta sequencing. Peripheral blood mononuclear cells were drawn once before nivolumab treatment and a second time after treatment, when surgery took place. The Maxwell RSC DNA from Cells kit was used to extract genomic DNA from PBMCs.

CDR3 length: 16 amino acids, cysteine to phenylalanine. CDR3 DNA only is kept here, 48 bases in frame from base 1. The junction carries 14 bases between V and J, which are trimmed by 4 bases and 0 bases respectively. For CDR1 and CDR2, the germline V gene lists SGHRS and YFSETQ. For deep sequencing, PBMC libraries mostly used approximately 500 ng of input genomic DNA, with six replicates for each sample. The immunoSEQ hsTCRbeta kit was used to prepare TCRbeta libraries according to the manufacturer's instructions. The completed libraries were mixed into a single pool at 3 nM, then sequenced with an Illumina NovaSeq 6000 S4 flow cell. As for the authors' bioinformatics: Raw data preprocessing and quality control were performed with the immunoSEQ Analyzer. The analysis was restricted to productive rearrangements, with each unique CDR3 amino acid sequence defining a clonotype. Using the R package tcR, the researchers computed the Gini-Simpson index as their estimate of repertoire clonality. Gini indices were compared with Student's t test, and associations with tumor size change were assessed by Pearson correlation. TCRdb took over this immuneACCESS table, retaining in-frame rearrangements with V and J assigned. Such tables are incomplete; in checked studies, under half of the missing clones stem from an unresolved V gene, and the remainder is unexplained. That table furnishes V, J and clone size, whereas the DNA furnished D and trimming. In this sample the table shows some 29,000 clones, roughly 80% of which occur a single time. The ten largest clones add up to 3% to 3.5% of the sample.

The sequence was collected from a person aged 40 to 85 with oral cavity squamous cell carcinoma. The input for sequencing was PBMCs, taken after nivolumab (anti-PD-1) treatment. This receptor chain uses TRBV5-1 and TRBJ1-3; too little of a D gene remains to name it. The DNA reads TGCGCCAGCAGCCCCGGGAAATCAGCCTCTGGAAACACCATATATTTT. Its product reads: CASSPGKSASGNTIYF.